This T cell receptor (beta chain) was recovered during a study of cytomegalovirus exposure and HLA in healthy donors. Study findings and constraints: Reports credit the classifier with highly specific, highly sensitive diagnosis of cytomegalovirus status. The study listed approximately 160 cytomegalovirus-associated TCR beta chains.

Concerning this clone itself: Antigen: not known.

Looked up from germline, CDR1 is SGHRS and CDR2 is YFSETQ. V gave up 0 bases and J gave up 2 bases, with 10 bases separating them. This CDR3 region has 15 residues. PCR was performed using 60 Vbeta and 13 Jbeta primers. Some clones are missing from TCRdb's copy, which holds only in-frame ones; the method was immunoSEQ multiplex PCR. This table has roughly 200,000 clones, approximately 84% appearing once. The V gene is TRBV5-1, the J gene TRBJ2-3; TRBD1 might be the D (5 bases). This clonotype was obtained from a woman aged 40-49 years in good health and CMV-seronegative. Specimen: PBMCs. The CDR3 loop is CASSLGAGITDTQYF. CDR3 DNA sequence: TGCGCCAGCAGCTTGGGAGCAGGGATCACAGATACGCAGTATTTT.